These T cell receptor beta chains were read from a single sample in a study of vaccination effects on CD4 cells after COVID-19. Antigens for these TCRs are unknown. Sequencing used immunoSEQ multiplex PCR; TCRdb keeps in-frame clones, though not all of them. The data hold under 55,000 clones, with 75% to 85% observed a single time. The sequences come from CD4+ T cells from PBMCs cultured with HCoV-OC43 spike peptides, collected before COVID-19 vaccination. The receptors here all came from a human donor who received a COVID-19 vaccine. CDR3s include the opening cysteine and the closing phenylalanine or tryptophan. A D gene is named only where the DNA matches it firmly. A clone size is listed for some rows: how often the clone was seen (once, few, many), or a class if it is expanded.

J gene: TRBJ1-2
V gene: TRBV12-3/TRBV12-4
D gene: NA
clone size: few
CDR3 protein: CARGGRGNGYTF
CDR3 DNA: TGTGCCAGGGGGGGGAGAGGGAACGGCTACACCTTC

J gene: TRBJ1-5
V gene: TRBV6-6
D gene: NA
clone size: NA
CDR3 protein: CASSYSSWDQPQHF
CDR3 DNA: TGTGCCAGCAGTTACTCATCATGGGATCAGCCCCAGCATTTT

J gene: TRBJ1-3
V gene: TRBV6-2/TRBV6-3
D gene: NA
clone size: NA
CDR3 protein: CASSRQASGNTIYF
CDR3 DNA: TGTGCCAGCAGTCGACAGGCCTCTGGAAACACCATATATTTT

J gene: TRBJ2-3
V gene: TRBV7-3
D gene: TRBD1
clone size: NA
CDR3 protein: CASSLGQLSTDTQYF
CDR3 DNA: TGTGCCAGCAGCTTGGGACAGTTAAGCACAGATACGCAGTATTTT

J gene: TRBJ1-2
V gene: TRBV6-4
D gene: NA
clone size: few
CDR3 protein: CASSDSRLGYTF
CDR3 DNA: TGTGCCAGCAGTGACTCGAGACTCGGCTACACCTTC

J gene: TRBJ1-1
V gene: TRBV6-5
D gene: TRBD1
clone size: NA
CDR3 protein: CASSSPGQGDTEAFF
CDR3 DNA: TGTGCCAGCAGTTCGCCGGGACAGGGTGACACTGAAGCTTTCTTT

J gene: TRBJ1-6
V gene: TRBV7-2
D gene: NA
clone size: once
CDR3 protein: CASSFDINSPLHF
CDR3 DNA: TGTGCCAGCAGCTTCGACATTAATTCACCCCTCCACTTT

J gene: TRBJ2-3
V gene: TRBV4-1
D gene: NA
clone size: NA
CDR3 protein: CASSQGWETSTDTQYF
CDR3 DNA: TGCGCCAGCAGCCAAGGGTGGGAGACATCCACAGATACGCAGTATTTT

J gene: TRBJ2-5
V gene: TRBV24-1
D gene: NA
clone size: NA
CDR3 protein: CATSDLGRGSYETQYF
CDR3 DNA: TGTGCCACCAGTGATCTGGGACGGGGTAGTTATGAGACCCAGTACTTC

J gene: TRBJ2-5
V gene: TRBV9
D gene: TRBD1
clone size: NA
CDR3 protein: CASSASDRSETQYF
CDR3 DNA: TGTGCCAGCAGCGCCTCGGACAGGTCCGAAACCCAGTACTTC

J gene: TRBJ1-3
V gene: TRBV19
D gene: NA
clone size: NA
CDR3 protein: CASTPVGPSGNTIYF
CDR3 DNA: TGTGCCAGTACCCCGGTGGGGCCCTCTGGAAACACCATATATTTT

J gene: TRBJ1-6
V gene: TRBV3-1/TRBV3-2
D gene: NA
clone size: few
CDR3 protein: CASSQAGGGNSPLHF
CDR3 DNA: TGTGCCAGCAGCCAAGCGGGAGGGGGTAATTCACCCCTCCACTTT

J gene: TRBJ1-6
V gene: TRBV6-5
D gene: NA
clone size: NA
CDR3 protein: CASQGRTGNNSPLHF
CDR3 DNA: TGTGCCAGCCAAGGTAGAACGGGTAATAATTCACCCCTCCACTTT

J gene: TRBJ2-3
V gene: TRBV7-3
D gene: TRBD1
clone size: NA
CDR3 protein: CASSLREVGQGPDTQYF
CDR3 DNA: TGTGCCAGCAGCTTAAGAGAAGTGGGACAGGGCCCAGATACGCAGTATTTT

J gene: TRBJ1-1
V gene: TRBV9
D gene: NA
clone size: NA
CDR3 protein: CASSVGGTTDTEAFF
CDR3 DNA: TGTGCCAGCAGCGTGGGAGGGACGACAGACACTGAAGCTTTCTTT

J gene: TRBJ2-2
V gene: TRBV9
D gene: NA
clone size: NA
CDR3 protein: CASSASFTGELFF
CDR3 DNA: TGTGCCAGCAGCGCCTCATTCACCGGGGAGCTGTTTTTT

J gene: TRBJ2-5
V gene: TRBV7-2
D gene: NA
clone size: NA
CDR3 protein: CASSPRTHQQETQYF
CDR3 DNA: TGTGCCAGCAGCCCTAGGACTCATCAACAAGAGACCCAGTACTTC

J gene: TRBJ1-2
V gene: TRBV27
D gene: NA
clone size: NA
CDR3 protein: CASRTGTSGGYTF
CDR3 DNA: TGTGCCAGCAGAACCGGGACATCGGGTGGCTACACCTTC

J gene: TRBJ2-3
V gene: TRBV24-1
D gene: NA
clone size: NA
CDR3 protein: CAATDSTDTQYF
CDR3 DNA: TGTGCCGCCACTGATAGCACAGATACGCAGTATTTT

J gene: TRBJ1-1
V gene: TRBV29-1
D gene: NA
clone size: NA
CDR3 protein: CSGGNKNTEAFF
CDR3 DNA: TGCAGCGGTGGAAACAAGAACACTGAAGCTTTCTTT

J gene: TRBJ1-5
V gene: TRBV6-5
D gene: NA
clone size: NA
CDR3 protein: CASNEGRNQPQHF
CDR3 DNA: TGTGCCAGCAACGAGGGGCGCAATCAGCCCCAGCATTTT

J gene: TRBJ1-2
V gene: TRBV5-1
D gene: NA
clone size: NA
CDR3 protein: CASSLYSAPADYGYTF
CDR3 DNA: TGCGCCAGCAGCTTGTATTCAGCTCCTGCAGACTATGGCTACACCTTC

J gene: TRBJ2-5
V gene: TRBV2
D gene: TRBD2
clone size: NA
CDR3 protein: CASSQQAGGLGETQYF
CDR3 DNA: TGTGCCAGCAGCCAGCAAGCGGGGGGGCTGGGGGAGACCCAGTACTTC

J gene: TRBJ2-1
V gene: TRBV19
D gene: TRBD2
clone size: NA
CDR3 protein: CASSTKTSGVSGEQFF
CDR3 DNA: TGTGCCAGTAGTACCAAGACTAGCGGGGTTTCGGGTGAGCAGTTCTTC

J gene: TRBJ1-3
V gene: TRBV6-5
D gene: TRBD1
clone size: NA
CDR3 protein: CASSYDTGGQGNTIYF
CDR3 DNA: TGTGCCAGCAGTTACGATACAGGGGGCCAGGGAAACACCATATATTTT

J gene: TRBJ1-1
V gene: TRBV19
D gene: NA
clone size: NA
CDR3 protein: CASSIQGRYEAFF
CDR3 DNA: TGTGCCAGTAGTATCCAGGGTCGATATGAAGCTTTCTTT

J gene: TRBJ2-4
V gene: TRBV7-2
D gene: NA
clone size: NA
CDR3 protein: CASSLGSGYKNIQYF
CDR3 DNA: TGTGCCAGCAGCTTAGGGTCCGGGTACAAAAACATTCAGTACTTC

J gene: TRBJ1-5
V gene: TRBV18
D gene: NA
clone size: NA
CDR3 protein: CASSQVGDQPQHF
CDR3 DNA: TGTGCCAGCTCCCAGGTTGGAGATCAGCCCCAGCATTTT

J gene: TRBJ2-5
V gene: TRBV4-1
D gene: TRBD2
clone size: NA
CDR3 protein: CASSQEVVVAGGGETQYF
CDR3 DNA: TGCGCCAGCAGCCAAGAGGTGGTAGTCGCGGGGGGTGGGGAGACCCAGTACTTC

J gene: TRBJ2-1
V gene: TRBV6-5
D gene: NA
clone size: NA
CDR3 protein: CASSYADFGSYNEQFF
CDR3 DNA: TGTGCCAGCAGTTACGCGGACTTTGGCTCCTACAATGAGCAGTTCTTC

J gene: TRBJ1-2
V gene: TRBV28
D gene: TRBD1
clone size: NA
CDR3 protein: CASSLTGANYGYTF
CDR3 DNA: TGTGCCAGCAGTCTTACAGGGGCTAACTATGGCTACACCTTC

J gene: TRBJ2-3
V gene: TRBV5-1
D gene: TRBD2
clone size: NA
CDR3 protein: CASSSPGTSVPDTQYF
CDR3 DNA: TGCGCCAGCAGCTCACCCGGGACTAGCGTCCCAGATACGCAGTATTTT

J gene: TRBJ1-5
V gene: TRBV5-5
D gene: NA
clone size: NA
CDR3 protein: CASSLGPQGLYSNQPQHF
CDR3 DNA: TGTGCCAGCAGCTTGGGGCCTCAGGGGCTGTATAGCAATCAGCCCCAGCATTTT

J gene: TRBJ2-2
V gene: TRBV5-1
D gene: NA
clone size: NA
CDR3 protein: CASSLAGQNTGELFF
CDR3 DNA: TGCGCCAGCAGCTTGGCGGGACAGAACACCGGGGAGCTGTTTTTT

J gene: TRBJ2-2
V gene: TRBV12-3/TRBV12-4
D gene: TRBD1
clone size: NA
CDR3 protein: CASSLTGSGELFF
CDR3 DNA: TGTGCCAGCAGTCTGACAGGGTCCGGGGAGCTGTTTTTT

J gene: TRBJ2-4
V gene: TRBV24-1
D gene: TRBD2
clone size: NA
CDR3 protein: CATTFPRGGMGIQYF
CDR3 DNA: TGTGCCACCACCTTCCCACGCGGGGGTATGGGCATTCAGTACTTC